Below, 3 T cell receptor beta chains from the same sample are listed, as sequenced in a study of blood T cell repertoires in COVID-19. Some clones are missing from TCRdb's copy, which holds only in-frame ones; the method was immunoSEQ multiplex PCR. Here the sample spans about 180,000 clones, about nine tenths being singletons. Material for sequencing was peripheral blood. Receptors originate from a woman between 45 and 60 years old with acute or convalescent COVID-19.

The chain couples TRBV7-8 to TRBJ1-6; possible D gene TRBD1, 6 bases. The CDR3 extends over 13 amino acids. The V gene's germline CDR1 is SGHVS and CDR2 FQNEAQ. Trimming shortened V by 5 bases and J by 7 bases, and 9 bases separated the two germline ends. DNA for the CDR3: TGTGCCAGCAGCCTACAGGGAAATTCACCCCTCCACTTT. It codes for CASSLQGNSPLHF.

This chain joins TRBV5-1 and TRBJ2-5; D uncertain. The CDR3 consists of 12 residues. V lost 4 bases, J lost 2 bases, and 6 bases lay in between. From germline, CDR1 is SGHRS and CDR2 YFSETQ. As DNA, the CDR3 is TGCGCCAGCAGCCTAAAACAAGAGACCCAGTACTTC. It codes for CASSLKQETQYF.

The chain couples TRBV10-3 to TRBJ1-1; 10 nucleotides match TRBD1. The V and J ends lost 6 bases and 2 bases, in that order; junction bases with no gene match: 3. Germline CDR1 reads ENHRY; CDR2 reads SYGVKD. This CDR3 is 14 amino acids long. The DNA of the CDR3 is TGTGCCATCAGCCGACAGGGGGCAAACACTGAAGCTTTCTTT. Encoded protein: CAISRQGANTEAFF.